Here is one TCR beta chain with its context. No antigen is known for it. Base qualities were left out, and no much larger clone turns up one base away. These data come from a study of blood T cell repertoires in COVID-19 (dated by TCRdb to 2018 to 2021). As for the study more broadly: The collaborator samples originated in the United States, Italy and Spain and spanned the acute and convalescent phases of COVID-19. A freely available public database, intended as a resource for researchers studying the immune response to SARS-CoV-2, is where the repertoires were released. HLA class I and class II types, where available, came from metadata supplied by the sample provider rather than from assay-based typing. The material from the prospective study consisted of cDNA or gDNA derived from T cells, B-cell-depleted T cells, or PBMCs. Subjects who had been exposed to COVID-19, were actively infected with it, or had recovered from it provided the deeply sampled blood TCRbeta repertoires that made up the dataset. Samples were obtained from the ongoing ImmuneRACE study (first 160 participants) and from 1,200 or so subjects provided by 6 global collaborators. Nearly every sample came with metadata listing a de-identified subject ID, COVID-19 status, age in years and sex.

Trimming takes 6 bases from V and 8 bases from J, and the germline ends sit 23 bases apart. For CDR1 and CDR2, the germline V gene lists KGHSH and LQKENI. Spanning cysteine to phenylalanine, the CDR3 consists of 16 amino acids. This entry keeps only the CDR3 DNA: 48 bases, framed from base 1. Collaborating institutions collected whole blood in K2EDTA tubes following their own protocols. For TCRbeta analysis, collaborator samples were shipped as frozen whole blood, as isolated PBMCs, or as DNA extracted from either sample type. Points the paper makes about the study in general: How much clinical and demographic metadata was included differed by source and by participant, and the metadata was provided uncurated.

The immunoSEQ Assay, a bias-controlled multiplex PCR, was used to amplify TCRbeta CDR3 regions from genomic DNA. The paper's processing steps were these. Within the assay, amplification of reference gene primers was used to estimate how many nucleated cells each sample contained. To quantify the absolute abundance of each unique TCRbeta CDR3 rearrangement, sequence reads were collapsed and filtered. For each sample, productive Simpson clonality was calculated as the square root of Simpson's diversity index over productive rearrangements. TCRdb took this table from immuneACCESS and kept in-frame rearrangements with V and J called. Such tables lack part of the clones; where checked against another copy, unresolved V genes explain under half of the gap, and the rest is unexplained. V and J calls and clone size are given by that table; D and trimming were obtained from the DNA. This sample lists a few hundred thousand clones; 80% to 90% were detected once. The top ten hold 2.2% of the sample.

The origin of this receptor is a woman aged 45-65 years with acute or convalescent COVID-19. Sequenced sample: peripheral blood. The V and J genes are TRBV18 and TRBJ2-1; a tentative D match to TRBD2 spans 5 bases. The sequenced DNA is TGTGCCAGCTCCCCTCAGCTGTGGAGGACTCAGGATGAGCAGTTCTTC. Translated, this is CASSPQLWRTQDEQFF.